Below, 17 T cell receptor beta chains from the same sample are listed, as sequenced in a study of T cell responses to AZD1222 COVID-19 vaccine. Using immunoSEQ multiplex PCR, the repertoire was profiled, and TCRdb retains in-frame clones only, with some absent. This sample carries around 190,000 clones, 85% to 90% of them seen once, and the ten largest clones take 0.49%. The source was peripheral blood, collected on day 0 of AZD1222 vaccination. Source of these receptors: an adult in good health.

The chain uses TRBV6-5 and TRBJ1-2, with 8 bases lining up with TRBD1. V gave up 5 bases and J gave up 8 bases; unmatched junction bases: 7. There are 13 residues in the CDR3. In germline, CDR1 is MNHEY, CDR2 SVGAGI. Here the CDR3 reads CASSPGQGWGYTF. DNA for the CDR3: TGTGCCAGCAGTCCCGGACAGGGATGGGGCTACACCTTC.

The chain combines TRBV5-5 with TRBJ1-1; D remains unclear. Looked up from germline, CDR1 is SGHKS and CDR2 is YYEKEE (reference sequence). The CDR3 spans 14 residues. Trimming stripped 4 bases from V and 2 bases from J, with 12 bases between. CDR3 in amino acids: CASSPTEGNTEAFF. The CDR3 bases are TGTGCCAGCAGCCCCACCGAGGGCAACACTGAAGCTTTCTTT.

CDR3 sequence reads: CASTGTGAGGEKLFF. CDR3 DNA: TGTGCCAGTACCGGGACAGGGGCCGGGGGAGAAAAACTGTTTTTT. V gene TRBV19 combines with J gene TRBJ1-4; TRBD1 agrees at 10 bases. The CDR3 loop spans 15 amino acids. Germline assignment: CDR1 LNHDA and CDR2 SQIVND (reference sequence). V trimming: 7 bases; J trimming: 8 bases; junction bases outside the gene matches: 10.

Notes on this clone: The identical CDR3 is also encoded by other nucleotide sequences in the sample. This sequence joins TRBV6-6 and TRBJ1-1; D not resolved. Germline values: CDR1 MNHNY, CDR2 SVGAGI (reference sequence). The V end lost 6 bases, the J end lost 4 bases, and 9 bases lay between the germline ends. This CDR3 has 12 amino acids. This CDR3 reads CASRGGSTEAFF. Here the CDR3 DNA reads TGTGCCAGCAGAGGCGGATCCACTGAAGCTTTCTTT.

The chain combines TRBV9 with TRBJ1-4; 10 nucleotides align to TRBD1. Germline V lookup: CDR1 SGDLS, CDR2 YYNGEE. Trimming at V came to 0 bases and at J to 6 bases, leaving 8 bases not matched to a gene. There are 17 residues in the CDR3. The CDR3 coding sequence is TGTGCCAGCAGCGTAGCTTTGCCCGGGACAGGGGATGAAAAACTGTTTTTT. Residues: CASSVALPGTGDEKLFF. Looking up the rest from reference TRBV9 and TRBJ1-4 gives the full variable domain: DSGVTQTPKHLITATGQRVTLRCSPRSGDLSVYWYQQSLDQGLQFLIQYYNGEERAKGNILERFSAQQFPDLHSELNLSSLELGDSALYFCASSVALPGTGDEKLFFGSGTQLSVL.

This clone has just a few counts. The V call is TRBV7-2, the J call TRBJ2-4, with 7 bases identical to TRBD1. The CDR3 runs 15 residues. The germline V gene has CDR1 SGHTA and CDR2 FQGNSA. V lost 2 bases to trimming and J lost 4 bases; unmatched junction nucleotides: 5. CDR3: CASSLRGQDKNIQYF. CDR3 nucleotide sequence: TGTGCCAGCAGCTTACGAGGACAGGATAAAAACATTCAGTACTTC.

CDR3 protein: CASSVAGDTFYEQYF. The CDR3, as DNA: TGTGCCAGCAGCGTAGCTGGGGACACCTTCTACGAGCAGTACTTC. The genes are TRBV9 and TRBJ2-7; possible D gene TRBD1, 6 bases. This CDR3 has 15 amino acids. Trimming removed 0 bases from V and 3 bases from J, with 13 bases in between. Germline CDR1 reads SGDLS; CDR2 reads YYNGEE. Full variable domain (remainder filled in from reference TRBV9 and TRBJ2-7): DSGVTQTPKHLITATGQRVTLRCSPRSGDLSVYWYQQSLDQGLQFLIQYYNGEERAKGNILERFSAQQFPDLHSELNLSSLELGDSALYFCASSVAGDTFYEQYFGPGTRLTVT.

This clone was seen only a few times. The rearrangement joins TRBV20-1 to TRBJ1-1, with 7 positions matching TRBD1. J lost 1 base, V lost 3 bases, and 11 bases had no gene match. Germline-derived CDR1 and CDR2 are DFQATT and SNEGSKA (reference sequence). This CDR3 spans 16 amino acids. CDR3 in amino acids: CSASMAGGTKNTEAFF. The DNA of the CDR3 is TGCAGTGCTAGTATGGCAGGGGGAACAAAGAACACTGAAGCTTTCTTT.

The chain uses TRBV4-1 and TRBJ1-2, with D possibly matching TRBD1 (6 bases). V lost 1 base and J lost 4, with 16 bases in between. The CDR3 has 16 residues. Germline V CDR1 and CDR2: MGHRA, YSYEKL. The CDR3 coding sequence is TGCGCCAGCAGCCAAGCCCAAATGGGACAAATCTATGGCTACACCTTC. Translating gives CASSQAQMGQIYGYTF.

The chain combines TRBV27 with TRBJ2-7; a possible D gene is TRBD1 (7 bases). The CDR3 is 15 amino acids. The V gene's germline CDR1 is MNHEY and CDR2 SMNVEV (reference sequence). V lost 6 bases, J lost 4 bases, and 19 bases lay in between. CDR3 sequence: CASSPATRGVYEQYF. The CDR3 nucleotides read TGTGCCAGCAGCCCCGCGACCAGGGGGGTGTACGAGCAGTACTTC.

In this sample, this clone turned up once. The J gene is TRBJ1-5, the V gene TRBV7-9, with TRBD1 as a possible D gene (5 bases). Germline CDR1 reads SEHNR; CDR2 reads FQNEAQ (reference sequence). The germline V and J ends were trimmed by 4 bases and 10 bases, with 11 bases remaining between them. This CDR3 has 12 amino acids. The CDR3 nucleotides are TGTGCCAGCAGCTCAGGGCGGGATCCCCAGCATTTT. It translates to CASSSGRDPQHF.

The chain uses TRBV6-2 or TRBV6-3 and TRBJ1-2; the D gene is possibly TRBD1 (6 bases). Trimming took 1 base from V and 3 from J, leaving 12 bases between them. CDR1 is MNHEY and CDR2 is SVGEGT in the germline V gene. This CDR3 spans 15 amino acids. This chain's CDR3 is CASSYLPGEYYGYTF. DNA for the CDR3: TGTGCCAGCAGTTACTTGCCAGGGGAGTACTATGGCTACACCTTC.

The V gene is TRBV27, the J gene TRBJ1-1; D perhaps matches TRBD1 (6 bases). This CDR3 has 12 amino acids. Trimming pared 5 bases from V and 5 bases from J, leaving 9 bases between. Germline V CDR1 and CDR2: MNHEY, SMNVEV (reference sequence). The CDR3, as DNA: TGTGCCAGCAGTACAGGGTTGACTGAAGCTTTCTTT. Translating it yields CASSTGLTEAFF.

The genes are TRBV5-6 and TRBJ2-7, with D perhaps matching TRBD1 (6 bases). CDR3 length equals 14 residues. The V gene's germline CDR1 is SGHDT and CDR2 YYEEEE. The V gene lost 3 bases and the J gene lost 4 bases, with 14 bases spanning the gap. In nucleotides, the CDR3 is TGTGCCAGCAGCTCAGGACAGTATCTTTACGAGCAGTACTTC. This codes for CASSSGQYLYEQYF.

This chain joins TRBV11-2 and TRBJ2-3; 14 positions match TRBD2. The CDR3 runs to 18 residues. The germline CDR1 and CDR2 sequences are SGHAT and FQNNGV. V lost 1 base, J lost 1 base, and 4 bases stayed unmatched. The CDR3 coding sequence is TGTGCCAGCAGCTTAGGAGGACTAGCGGGAGGAGGCACAGATACGCAGTATTTT. Protein product: CASSLGGLAGGGTDTQYF.

CDR3 amino acids: CASSSRAGALKYEQYF. CDR3 in DNA: TGTGCCAGCAGTTCCCGCGCAGGGGCCCTAAAATACGAGCAGTACTTC. This rearrangement joins TRBV28 to TRBJ2-7; the D gene is possibly TRBD1 (6 bases). The CDR3 contains 16 residues. From germline, CDR1 is MDHEN and CDR2 SYDVKM. V lost 4 bases and J lost 4, with 20 bases in between.

This clone was seen only a few times. The J gene is TRBJ1-5, the V gene TRBV9; a possible D gene is TRBD1 (5 bases). The CDR3 totals 15 residues. Trimming left V 8 bases short and J 3 bases short, with 18 bases between. CDR1 is SGDLS and CDR2 is YYNGEE in the germline V gene. CDR3 DNA: TGTGCCAGTTTCTCTGGGGCCCGCCTCAATCAGCCCCAGCATTTT. Translation gives CASFSGARLNQPQHF. Full variable domain (missing parts from reference TRBV9 and TRBJ1-5): DSGVTQTPKHLITATGQRVTLRCSPRSGDLSVYWYQQSLDQGLQFLIQYYNGEERAKGNILERFSAQQFPDLHSELNLSSLELGDSALYFCASFSGARLNQPQHFGDGTRLSIL.